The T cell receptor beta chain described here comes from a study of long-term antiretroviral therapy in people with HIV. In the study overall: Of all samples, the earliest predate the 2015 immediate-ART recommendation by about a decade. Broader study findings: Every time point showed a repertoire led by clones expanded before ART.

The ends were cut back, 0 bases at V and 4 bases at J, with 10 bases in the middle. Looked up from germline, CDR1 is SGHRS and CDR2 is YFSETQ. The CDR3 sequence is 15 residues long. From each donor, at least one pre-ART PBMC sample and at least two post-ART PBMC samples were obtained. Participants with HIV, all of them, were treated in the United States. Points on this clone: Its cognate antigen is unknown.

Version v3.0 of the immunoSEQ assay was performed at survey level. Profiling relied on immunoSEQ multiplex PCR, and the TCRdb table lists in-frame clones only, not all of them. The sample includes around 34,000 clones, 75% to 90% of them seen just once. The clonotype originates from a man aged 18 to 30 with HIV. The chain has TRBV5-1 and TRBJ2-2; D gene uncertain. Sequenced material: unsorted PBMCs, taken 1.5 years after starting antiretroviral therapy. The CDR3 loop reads CASSLDVAATGELFF. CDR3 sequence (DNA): TGCGCCAGCAGCTTGGATGTTGCTGCCACCGGGGAGCTGTTTTTT.